What follows are 20 T cell receptor beta chains derived from one specimen sequenced in a study of blood T cell repertoires in COVID-19. Data came from immunoSEQ multiplex PCR; TCRdb stores just in-frame clones and leaves some out. The profile shows about 350,000 clones, more than 70% of them singletons. Sequenced input: PBMCs or T cells enriched from blood (not recorded which). The source is a woman in her twenties or thirties who had been exposed to COVID-19.

This chain uses TRBV19 with TRBJ1-2; TRBD1 might be the D (6 bases). This CDR3 spans 12 amino acids. V lost 4 bases and J 8 bases, leaving 11 bases between the germline ends. Germline V gene lookup returns CDR1 LNHDA and CDR2 SQIVND (reference sequence). The CDR3 is CASSTPGAGYTF. In DNA, the CDR3 is TGTGCCAGTAGTACGCCAGGGGCCGGCTACACCTTC.

The chain employs TRBV5-6 and TRBJ2-3; 9 bases align to TRBD2. The trim removed 1 base at V and 3 bases at J, leaving 3 bases unmatched. CDR1 is SGHDT, CDR2 YYEEEE, per germline. CDR3 size: 15 residues. Written as DNA, the CDR3 is TGTGCCAGCAGCTTGTTCCTAGCGGGAACAGATACGCAGTATTTT. It specifies CASSLFLAGTDTQYF.

The rearrangement joins TRBV10-1 to TRBJ2-3, with D unresolved. Per the germline V gene, CDR1 is WNHNN and CDR2 is SYGVQD (reference sequence). The V gene lost 2 bases and the J gene lost 0 bases, with 6 bases spanning the gap. The CDR3 loop spans 14 amino acids. As DNA, the CDR3 is TGCGCCAGCAGTGAGACAGAGAGCACAGATACGCAGTATTTT. This gives the protein CASSETESTDTQYF.

The V gene is TRBV14, the J gene TRBJ1-2; 8 bases map to TRBD1. This CDR3 contains 17 residues. Germline V gives CDR1 SGHDN, CDR2 FVKESK. V shed 0 bases and J 7 bases; nucleotides not matched to a gene: 13. Here the CDR3 reads CASSQELAPSRGLGYTF. The CDR3 coding sequence is TGTGCCAGCAGCCAAGAGCTGGCCCCCTCCAGGGGGCTTGGCTACACCTTC.

The rearrangement joins TRBV6-5 to TRBJ2-1, with TRBD2 matching 7 bases. V was clipped by 5 bases and J by 13 bases; unmatched bases: 17. This CDR3 has 15 amino acids. Germline V gives CDR1 MNHEY, CDR2 SVGAGI. The CDR3, as DNA: TGTGCCAGCAGTCCCCCGGGACTACGAGAAAGTTACCAGTTCTTC. As protein: CASSPPGLRESYQFF.

The chain employs TRBV6-5 and TRBJ1-2; TRBD1 matches 8 bases. CDR3 length: 15 residues. CDR1 is MNHEY and CDR2 is SVGAGI in the germline V gene. V lost 4 bases, J lost 2 bases, and 6 bases stayed unmatched. The CDR3 DNA follows: TGTGCCAGCAGTTCCATCGACAGGGGCAACTATGGCTACACCTTC. Amino acids: CASSSIDRGNYGYTF.

The rearrangement uses TRBV2 and TRBJ2-3; TRBD2 aligns across 10 bases. Trimming at V came to 5 bases and at J to 3 bases, leaving 8 bases not matched to a gene. Germline CDR1 reads SNHLY; CDR2 reads FYNNEI. The CDR3 consists of 16 residues. CDR3 DNA: TGTGCCAGCAGTACATTGAGCGGGAGGGGGACAGATACGCAGTATTTT. Translating gives CASSTLSGRGTDTQYF.

The V call is TRBV4-2, the J call TRBJ1-3; D gene unclear. The CDR3 sequence is 14 residues long. The V end lost 2 bases, the J end lost 4 bases, and 9 bases lay between the germline ends. Germline lookup yields CDR1 LGHNA and CDR2 YNFKEQ. The CDR3 DNA follows: TGTGCCAGCAGCCAACAATCAGGCGGAAACACCATATATTTT. Protein product: CASSQQSGGNTIYF.

This clone appeared once. This chain connects TRBV28 to TRBJ2-1, with D possibly matching TRBD1 (6 bases). Germline V gene data show CDR1 as MDHEN and CDR2 as SYDVKM. Trimming cost V 5 bases and J 1 base, with 15 bases left between them. The CDR3 totals 16 residues. CDR3 nucleotides: TGTGCCAGCAGTCGAACGGACAGCCTTTCCTACAATGAGCAGTTCTTC. Amino acids: CASSRTDSLSYNEQFF. The whole variable domain, filled in from reference TRBV28 and TRBJ2-1, reads DVKVTQSSRYLVKRTGEKVFLECVQDMDHENMFWYRQDPGLGLRLIYFSYDVKMKEKGDIPEGYSVSREKKERFSLILESASTNQTSMYLCASSRTDSLSYNEQFFGPGTRLTVL.

This chain links TRBV15 with TRBJ2-7; 7 bases align to TRBD2. Per the germline V gene, CDR1 is LNHNV and CDR2 is YYDKDF (reference sequence). Trimming cost V 1 base and J 4 bases; bases outside gene matches: 7. The CDR3 has 15 amino acids. This CDR3 is CATSRAGGPTYEQYF. In DNA, the CDR3 is TGTGCCACCAGCAGAGCGGGAGGACCTACATACGAGCAGTACTTC.

The chain recombines TRBV3-1 (or the pseudogene TRBV3-2) with TRBJ2-1, with TRBD2 matching over 9 bases. Germline V gives CDR1 LGHDT, CDR2 YNNKEL (reference sequence). The CDR3 has 15 residues. V was pared by 5 bases and J by 6 bases, with 8 bases of the junction left unmatched. This CDR3 is CASSDSGSVSNEQFF. CDR3 bases: TGTGCCAGCAGCGATAGCGGGAGTGTAAGCAATGAGCAGTTCTTC.

This clone occurred once. Other DNA sequences in this sample translate to the same CDR3. The chain carries TRBV11-2 and TRBJ1-1, with 7 nucleotides matching TRBD1. The CDR3 extends over 14 amino acids. Looked up from germline, CDR1 is SGHAT and CDR2 is FQNNGV. Trimming cost V 3 bases and J 1 base; bases outside gene matches: 2. Here the CDR3 DNA reads TGTGCCAGCAGCTTGGGGACAGCGAACACTGAAGCTTTCTTT. Translation: CASSLGTANTEAFF.

This clone has a single count. The chain is built from TRBV28 and TRBJ2-7; 10 bases map to TRBD1. This CDR3 comprises 16 residues. V trimming: 6 bases; J trimming: 2 bases; junction bases outside the gene matches: 10. Germline loops: CDR1 MDHEN, CDR2 SYDVKM. Here the CDR3 reads CASSRSSGTGAYEQYF. CDR3 sequence (DNA): TGTGCCAGCAGCCGATCCTCCGGGACAGGGGCCTACGAGCAGTACTTC.

The chain employs TRBV30 and TRBJ2-2, with TRBD2 as a possible D gene (6 bases). CDR1 GTSNPN and CDR2 SVGIG come from the germline V gene (reference sequence). Trimming shortened V by 3 bases and J by 2 bases, and 13 bases separated the two germline ends. The CDR3 covers 15 residues. The CDR3 protein is CAWRFTGTNTGELFF. The DNA of the CDR3 is TGTGCCTGGAGATTTACGGGGACTAACACCGGGGAGCTGTTTTTT.

The chain links TRBV14 to TRBJ1-2; no clear D gene. There are 13 residues in the CDR3. The V end lost 2 bases, the J end lost 5 bases, and 9 bases lay between the germline ends. Per germline, CDR1 SGHDN and CDR2 FVKESK. The DNA of the CDR3 is TGTGCCAGCAGCCAATCGGGATTATATGGCTACACCTTC. Amino acid sequence: CASSQSGLYGYTF.

The chain employs TRBV5-6 and TRBJ2-2; 9 bases align to TRBD1. Germline lookup yields CDR1 SGHDT and CDR2 YYEEEE. The CDR3 runs 17 residues. Germline trimming cut 0 bases from V and 3 bases from J; bases unmatched to any gene: 6. The CDR3 region is CASSLVVRTGDTGELFF. In DNA, the CDR3 is TGTGCCAGCAGCTTGGTTGTTCGGACAGGGGACACCGGGGAGCTGTTTTTT.

This chain uses TRBV30 with TRBJ1-2; 9 nucleotides agree with TRBD1. J lost 10 bases, V lost 3 bases, and 15 bases had no gene match. Per germline, CDR1 GTSNPN and CDR2 SVGIG (reference sequence). The CDR3 sequence is 15 residues long. The CDR3 loop reads CAWSLGTGTGTDYTF. The CDR3, as DNA: TGTGCCTGGAGCCTAGGGACCGGGACAGGGACGGACTACACCTTC.

The chain has TRBV18 and TRBJ1-1; TRBD1 agrees at 12 bases. Germline CDR1 reads KGHSH; CDR2 reads LQKENI. V lost 3 bases and J lost 5; bases outside the gene matches: 10. CDR3 size: 17 residues. The CDR3 reads CASSPITGQGARTEAFF. For the CDR3, the DNA is TGTGCCAGCTCACCCATCACGGGACAGGGGGCGAGAACTGAAGCTTTCTTT.

The J gene is TRBJ2-1, the V gene TRBV7-2; 10 bases agree with TRBD2. The J segment lost 11 bases and the V segment lost 4 bases, leaving 11 bases of the junction unmatched. The CDR3 runs to 15 residues. The germline CDR1 and CDR2 sequences are SGHTA and FQGNSA. The CDR3 loop is CASSSQRTSGVQQFF. CDR3 sequence (DNA): TGTGCCAGCAGCTCTCAACGGACTAGCGGCGTTCAGCAGTTCTTC.

This clone has a handful of counts. V gene TRBV5-1 combines with J gene TRBJ2-2; 13 nucleotides match TRBD2. V lost 2 bases and J lost 3; bases outside the gene matches: 4. Per the germline V gene, CDR1 is SGHRS and CDR2 is YFSETQ. The CDR3 spans 17 residues. The CDR3 nucleotides read TGCGCCAGCAGCTTTGTAACTAGCGGGAGGGACACCGGGGAGCTGTTTTTT. It specifies CASSFVTSGRDTGELFF.